These 8 T cell receptor beta chains came from one sample sequenced in a study of T cell responses to AZD1222 COVID-19 vaccine. Libraries were prepared by immunoSEQ multiplex PCR; TCRdb keeps only in-frame clonotypes and omits some of them. This repertoire shows about 160,000 clones, under 95% found once; its top ten account for roughly 5.5%. The sequencing here drew on peripheral blood, taken 28 days after the second AZD1222 dose. The source of these receptors is an adult who received the AZD1222 COVID-19 vaccine.

This clone was found once. V gene TRBV19 combines with J gene TRBJ1-5, with TRBD1 matching 9 bases. From germline, CDR1 is LNHDA and CDR2 SQIVND (reference sequence). V trimming: 3 bases; J trimming: 6 bases; junction bases outside the gene matches: 9. The CDR3 has 16 amino acids. The CDR3, as DNA: TGTGCCAGTAGTATCGCGGGACAGGGTGGTCGTCAGCCCCAGCATTTT. Translation gives CASSIAGQGGRQPQHF.

The chain joins TRBV19 to TRBJ2-7, with 9 bases aligning to TRBD1. Germline V lookup: CDR1 LNHDA, CDR2 SQIVND (reference sequence). V gave up 7 bases and J gave up 5 bases; unmatched junction bases: 9. CDR3 length: 14 residues. CDR3: CASNPQGARNEQYF. For the CDR3, the DNA is TGTGCCAGTAACCCACAGGGGGCGCGAAACGAGCAGTACTTC.

The chain is built from TRBV19 and TRBJ1-1, with a tentative D call TRBD1 (6 bases). This CDR3 is built from 14 residues. With 5 bases removed from V and 7 bases from J, the gap between germline ends came to 17 bases. Germline loops: CDR1 LNHDA, CDR2 SQIVND (reference sequence). The CDR3 loop reads CASSRVGGVNEAFF. The DNA of the CDR3 is TGTGCCAGTAGTCGTGTGGGGGGCGTTAATGAAGCTTTCTTT. The full variable domain, completed using reference TRBV19 and TRBJ1-1, is DGGITQSPKYLFRKEGQNVTLSCEQNLNHDAMYWYRQDPGQGLRLIYYSQIVNDFQKGDIAEGYSVSREKKESFPLTVTSAQKNPTAFYLCASSRVGGVNEAFFGQGTRLTVV.

The V and J genes are TRBV10-2 and TRBJ2-5; TRBD2 aligns across 8 bases. Germline assignment: CDR1 WSHSY and CDR2 SAAADI. This CDR3 spans 14 amino acids. J gave up 0 bases and V 8 bases, and 5 bases lay outside the gene matches. The CDR3 here is CASGTRGYQETQYF. CDR3 DNA sequence: TGCGCCAGCGGGACTAGGGGGTACCAAGAGACCCAGTACTTC.

V usage is TRBV10-3 and J usage is TRBJ2-5; TRBD2 matches at 11 bases. The length of the CDR3 is 15 residues. Germline V gives CDR1 ENHRY, CDR2 SYGVKD. V dropped 3 bases and J dropped 5; count of bases not matched to a gene: 5. DNA of the CDR3: TGTGCCATCAGTGAACTAGCGGGAGTTAGGGAGACCCAGTACTTC. Its translation is CAISELAGVRETQYF.

The J gene is TRBJ1-1, the V gene TRBV2; 9 bases align to TRBD1. Germline V gene sequence: CDR1 SNHLY, CDR2 FYNNEI. The CDR3 runs 14 residues. The ends lost 1 base at V and 5 bases at J; junction bases unmatched: 2. The CDR3: CASSEGGQGTEAFF. The CDR3 DNA reads as TGTGCCAGCAGTGAAGGGGGACAGGGTACTGAAGCTTTCTTT. Full variable domain (missing parts from reference TRBV2 and TRBJ1-1): EPEVTQTPSHQVTQMGQEVILRCVPISNHLYFYWYRQILGQKVEFLVSFYNNEISEKSEIFDDQFSVERPDGSNFTLKIRSTKLEDSAMYFCASSEGGQGTEAFFGQGTRLTVV.

The chain is built from TRBV7-9 and TRBJ1-5; D is possibly TRBD1 (5 bases). With 5 bases removed from V and 7 bases from J, the gap between germline ends came to 15 bases. Germline loops: CDR1 SEHNR, CDR2 FQNEAQ (reference sequence). The CDR3 runs 14 residues. Here the CDR3 DNA reads TGTGCCAGCAGCCCCGCCGAGGGGTTACAGCCCCAGCATTTT. This sequence encodes CASSPAEGLQPQHF.

The gene calls are TRBV6-5 and TRBJ1-1; D ambiguous. The CDR3 contains 12 residues. CDR1 and CDR2 from the germline V gene are MNHEY and SVGAGI. V lost 5 bases to trimming and J lost 0 bases, with 4 bases between them. The CDR3 DNA reads TGTGCCAGCAGTCGTCTGAACACTGAAGCTTTCTTT. Its translation is CASSRLNTEAFF.